Below are 23 T cell receptor beta chains sequenced from a single sample in a study of blood T cells in healthy people across ages (dated by TCRdb to between 2014 and 2016). The library was built by means of 5' RACE. Sequencing instrument: Illumina HiSeq 2500. A second about 7 to 12 cycle PCR used a sample-barcoded 5' primer and a J-beta primer mix. The raw public data were reprocessed by TCRdb itself: fastp quality trimming at Q25, MiXCR clonotype calling, in-frame beta chains only. Records with the same CDR3 protein are collapsed into one entry carrying the most frequent genes and DNA. Counted in this sample were about 640,000 distinct CDR3 sequences; 58% of them appeared once. The ten largest clones add up to 30% to 45% of the sample. What was sequenced was blood. These receptors originate from a man in his 60s in good health.

The chain has TRBV12-3 or TRBV12-4 and TRBJ1-4; D not resolved. V was shortened by 6 bases and J by 5 bases, with 16 bases between the two germline ends. There are 15 residues in the CDR3. This CDR3 is CASRKVGEENEKLFF. The CDR3 DNA follows: TGTGCCAGCAGGAAGGTCGGGGAAGAGAATGAAAAACTGTTTTTT.

This clonotype turned up a few times. The genes are TRBV2 and TRBJ2-7, with TRBD2 identical over 7 bases. CDR3 length: 14 residues. Trimming took 7 bases from V and 6 from J; bases not matched to a gene: 12. CDR1 is SNHLY, CDR2 FYNNEI, per germline. CDR3 protein: CASIGGTSRGEQYF. Here the CDR3 DNA reads TGTGCCAGCATCGGGGGGACCTCGAGGGGCGAGCAGTACTTC.

V and J are TRBV20-1 and TRBJ2-3; D is possibly TRBD2 (6 bases). The CDR3 length is 16 residues. V lost 1 base, J lost 0 bases, and 14 bases lay in between. Germline CDR1 reads DFQATT; CDR2 reads SNEGSKA (reference sequence). In DNA, the CDR3 is TGCAGTGCTAGAGTCGTGGTACTAGCTAGCACAGATACGCAGTATTTT. It yields the protein CSARVVVLASTDTQYF.

The table lists this clonotype with a count of one. The chain combines TRBV12-5 with TRBJ2-3; no reliable D call. This CDR3 contains 16 residues. Between the trimmed V and J ends, which lost 4 bases and 8 bases, there was a span of 22 bases. The germline V gene encodes CDR1 LGHNT and CDR2 FRNRAP. CDR3 in DNA: TGTGCTAGTGGTTCCGGCCAACTTAGAAATAGGATTACGCAGTATTTT. It is translated as CASGSGQLRNRITQYF. The full variable domain, with the rest looked up from reference TRBV12-5 and TRBJ2-3, is DARVTQTPRHKVTEMGQEVTMRCQPILGHNTVFWYRQTMMQGLELLAYFRNRAPLDDSGMPKDRFSAEMPDATLATLKIQPSEPRDSAVYFCASGSGQLRNRITQYFGPGTRLTVL.

This clonotype was counted only a few times. The rearrangement joins TRBV9 to TRBJ1-1; 7 nucleotides match TRBD1. This CDR3 region has 14 residues. V gave up 2 bases and J gave up 2 bases; unmatched junction bases: 3. The germline gives CDR1 SGDLS, CDR2 YYNGEE. The CDR3 region has the DNA TGTGCCAGCAGCGTCGACAGGGCTAACACTGAAGCTTTCTTT. Amino acid sequence: CASSVDRANTEAFF.

V gene TRBV7-2 combines with J gene TRBJ2-3; D not resolved. Germline CDR1 SGHTA, CDR2 FQGNSA. The V and J ends lost 0 bases and 3 bases respectively, with 4 bases between them. The CDR3 has 13 amino acids. CDR3 sequence (DNA): TGTGCCAGCAGCTTAGCGCAAACAGATACGCAGTATTTT. Translation gives CASSLAQTDTQYF.

This clonotype appeared a few times. The chain carries TRBV29-1 and TRBJ2-5; 9 nucleotides align to TRBD2. The germline V gene has CDR1 SQVTM and CDR2 ANQGSEA. This CDR3 region has 14 residues. V was clipped by 1 base and J by 3 bases; unmatched bases: 3. CDR3 in amino acids: CSVEGGGAEETQYF. CDR3 nucleotides: TGCAGCGTTGAAGGCGGGGGGGCAGAAGAGACCCAGTACTTC.

In this sample, this clonotype turned up a few times. The rearrangement uses TRBV7-2 and TRBJ2-1; D unresolved. CDR1 SGHTA and CDR2 FQGNSA come from the germline V gene. Trimming took 1 base from V and 4 from J, leaving 17 bases between them. This CDR3 has 17 amino acids. The CDR3 bases are TGTGCCAGCAGCTTAGAGATGTACACATCACTTTACAATGAGCAGTTCTTC. Protein: CASSLEMYTSLYNEQFF.

The chain employs TRBV7-9 and TRBJ2-3, with a tentative D call TRBD2 (6 bases). V shed 7 bases and J shed 5 bases, with 10 bases lying between them. Germline V gene data show CDR1 as SEHNR and CDR2 as FQNEAQ (reference sequence). This CDR3 contains 12 residues. The CDR3 bases are TGTGCCAGCACCTGGGGGGAAGATACGCAGTATTTT. Its translation: CASTWGEDTQYF.

This clonotype has only one observation. The chain recombines TRBV29-1 with TRBJ1-1; TRBD1 agrees at 9 bases. There are 16 residues in the CDR3. The germline CDR1 and CDR2 sequences are SQVTM and ANQGSEA. With 2 bases clipped from V and 3 bases from J, the junction kept 10 bases outside the gene matches. CDR3 sequence: CSVERGTGLGDTEAFF. CDR3 DNA sequence: TGCAGCGTTGAAAGGGGGACAGGGCTTGGGGACACTGAAGCTTTCTTT.

The V and J genes are TRBV11-2 and TRBJ2-1; TRBD1 is a possible D gene (5 bases). The CDR3 extends over 10 amino acids. Germline V lookup: CDR1 SGHAT, CDR2 FQNNGV. Trimming left V 6 bases short and J 14 bases short, with 11 bases between. The CDR3 sequence is CASRGPRKFF. The CDR3 coding sequence is TGTGCCAGCAGGGGGCCTCGGAAGTTCTTC.

The chain is built from TRBV9 and TRBJ2-1; possible D gene TRBD2, 5 bases. V was shortened by 0 bases and J by 9 bases, with 10 bases between the two germline ends. The CDR3 sequence is 13 residues long. CDR1 is SGDLS, CDR2 YYNGEE, per germline. This CDR3 reads CASSVGPTSEQFF. The DNA for the CDR3 is TGTGCCAGCAGCGTAGGGCCCACTAGTGAGCAGTTCTTC.

This clonotype was detected a few times. V is TRBV7-2 and J is TRBJ2-1; possibly TRBD1 for D (6 bases). Germline V lookup: CDR1 SGHTA, CDR2 FQGNSA. Trimming removed 5 bases at V and 4 bases at J, with 9 bases between. CDR3 size: 13 residues. The chain's CDR3 is CASSHGQYNEQFF. The CDR3, as DNA: TGTGCCAGCAGCCACGGACAGTACAATGAGCAGTTCTTC.

The chain combines TRBV19 with TRBJ1-2, with 12 bases fitting TRBD1. V gave up 4 bases and J gave up 8 bases; unmatched junction bases: 14. Looked up from germline, CDR1 is LNHDA and CDR2 is SQIVND (reference sequence). The CDR3 loop spans 17 amino acids. The CDR3 DNA reads TGTGCCAGTAGTACCTCTCCGGGACAGGGGGCGACGAGGGGCTACACCTTC. Encoded protein: CASSTSPGQGATRGYTF. Together with reference TRBV19 and TRBJ1-2, the CDR3 gives the full variable domain: DGGITQSPKYLFRKEGQNVTLSCEQNLNHDAMYWYRQDPGQGLRLIYYSQIVNDFQKGDIAEGYSVSREKKESFPLTVTSAQKNPTAFYLCASSTSPGQGATRGYTFGSGTRLTVV.

This chain links TRBV7-9 with TRBJ2-1; TRBD2 matches 10 bases. This CDR3 contains 15 residues. Per germline, CDR1 SEHNR and CDR2 FQNEAQ (reference sequence). With V trimmed by 2 bases and J by 6 bases, 4 bases remained unmatched. The CDR3 nucleotides are TGTGCCAGCAGCTTACAGAGCGGGAGGGCCAATGAGCAGTTCTTC. This gives the protein CASSLQSGRANEQFF.

The chain carries TRBV20-1 and TRBJ2-1; unclear D gene. With the DNA end fitting TRBJ2-7 better, the J assignment may be wrong. CDR3 length equals 15 residues. Germline CDR1 DFQATT, CDR2 SNEGSKA (reference sequence). The CDR3 sequence is CSAREWGSSYNEQYF. The CDR3 DNA is TGCAGTGCTAGAGAGTGGGGTAGCTCCTACAATGAGCAGTACTTC.

The chain combines TRBV5-1 with TRBJ1-4; D is perhaps TRBD1 (6 bases). Germline CDR1 reads SGHRS; CDR2 reads YFSETQ. V was cut by 4 bases and J by 8 bases, with 15 bases left in between. The length of the CDR3 is 14 residues. The CDR3 sequence: CASSEGGIGEKLFF. In DNA form, the CDR3 reads TGCGCCAGCAGCGAGGGGGGAATAGGGGAAAAACTGTTTTTT.

The rearrangement joins TRBV7-2 to TRBJ2-1; no clear D. The CDR3 contains 14 residues. Germline CDR1 reads SGHTA; CDR2 reads FQGNSA. V shed 4 bases and J shed 10 bases, with 17 bases lying between them. The CDR3 reads CASSSPPHSYEQFF. The CDR3 DNA sequence: TGTGCCAGCAGCTCGCCACCACATAGTTACGAGCAGTTCTTC.

This clonotype was detected a few times. The V call is TRBV27, the J call TRBJ1-2; 7 nucleotides align to TRBD1. V trimming: 6 bases; J trimming: 2 bases; junction bases outside the gene matches: 15. Germline lookup yields CDR1 MNHEY and CDR2 SMNVEV (reference sequence). CDR3 length: 17 residues. This CDR3 reads CASRGLTGSPDNYGYTF. Here the CDR3 DNA reads TGTGCCAGCAGGGGATTGACAGGGTCCCCCGACAACTATGGCTACACCTTC.

In the case of this clonotype: An end of the junction does not agree with germline; a read error may underlie this. This chain links TRBV9 with TRBJ2-7, with D possibly matching TRBD2 (6 bases). The germline gives CDR1 SGDLS, CDR2 YYNGEE. The CDR3 loop spans 14 amino acids. CDR3 amino acids: CASGVADDSYEQYF. The CDR3 DNA reads as TGTGCCAGCGGCGTAGCGGACGACTCCTACGAGCAGTACTTC.

This chain connects TRBV2 to TRBJ2-1; 7 nucleotides agree with TRBD2. Trimming at V came to 8 bases and at J to 2 bases, leaving 3 bases not matched to a gene. CDR3 length: 13 amino acids. Germline V gene lookup returns CDR1 SNHLY and CDR2 FYNNEI. In nucleotides, the CDR3 is TGTGCCAGCGGGAGGGATACCTACAATGAGCAGTTCTTC. Translated, it gives CASGRDTYNEQFF.

This chain links TRBV12-3 or TRBV12-4 with TRBJ1-5; D is undetermined. The CDR3 contains 13 residues. V was clipped by 5 bases and J by 3 bases, with 8 bases between them. The CDR3 bases are TGTGCCAGCAGTCCCGCTCACAATCAGCCCCAGCATTTT. This gives the protein CASSPAHNQPQHF.

The rearrangement joins TRBV6-2 or TRBV6-3 to TRBJ2-5; 7 positions match TRBD2. The CDR3 runs to 14 residues. The germline gives CDR1 MNHEY, CDR2 SVGEGT. V trimming: 5 bases; J trimming: 5 bases; junction bases outside the gene matches: 8. CDR3: CASSRGLGWETQYF. CDR3 DNA sequence: TGTGCCAGCAGTCGTGGACTAGGGTGGGAGACCCAGTACTTC.